The 11 T cell receptor beta chains reported below all come from one sample, sequenced in a study of blood T cell repertoires in COVID-19. Repertoires were generated with immunoSEQ multiplex PCR, while TCRdb's copy carries only in-frame clones and drops some. The data hold a few hundred thousand clones, with over 75% observed a single time. The sample comprised PBMCs or T cells enriched from blood (not recorded which). The source of these receptors is a woman aged 60-75 years who had recovered from COVID-19.

In DNA, the CDR3 is TGTGCCAGCTCACCAGGGCAGCAAAACACCATATATTTT. Protein product: CASSPGQQNTIYF. V gene TRBV18 combines with J gene TRBJ1-3; D uncertain. This CDR3 has 13 residues. In germline, CDR1 is KGHSH, CDR2 LQKENI. V was clipped by 2 bases and J by 6 bases, with 8 bases between them.

The V and J genes are TRBV7-8 and TRBJ2-7, with 11 bases that match TRBD2. The CDR3 consists of 15 residues. The ends lost 6 bases at V and 3 bases at J; junction bases unmatched: 7. CDR1 and CDR2 from the germline V gene are SGHVS and FQNEAQ. The CDR3 protein is CASRPSGGPIYEQYF. In nucleotides, the CDR3 is TGTGCCAGCAGACCTAGCGGGGGGCCGATCTACGAGCAGTACTTC.

This chain links TRBV29-1 with TRBJ1-3; no reliable D call. The CDR3 covers 13 residues. V was pared by 6 bases and J by 0 bases, with 9 bases between. Per germline, CDR1 SQVTM and CDR2 ANQGSEA. The CDR3 reads CSVTSDSGNTIYF. In DNA, the CDR3 is TGCAGCGTCACCAGTGACTCTGGAAACACCATATATTTT.

The chain recombines TRBV10-3 with TRBJ2-7, with 8 nucleotides matching TRBD1. Germline assignment: CDR1 ENHRY and CDR2 SYGVKD. The CDR3 spans 14 residues. V lost 8 bases to trimming and J lost 2 bases; unmatched junction nucleotides: 8. CDR3 DNA: TGTGCCATCGGGGAACAGGGGGGACCCTACGAGCAGTACTTC. Translating it yields CAIGEQGGPYEQYF.

V and J are TRBV6-1 and TRBJ2-5; D may be TRBD1 (5 bases). Trimming stripped 2 bases from V and 3 bases from J, with 10 bases between. This CDR3 region has 14 residues. Germline values: CDR1 MNHNS, CDR2 SASEGT. CDR3 nucleotides: TGTGCCAGCAGTGAACTCGACAGAAAAGAGACCCAGTACTTC. It codes for CASSELDRKETQYF.

This chain connects TRBV18 to TRBJ2-7, with 8 bases fitting TRBD2. CDR1 and CDR2 (germline): KGHSH, LQKENI. With V trimmed by 8 bases and J by 2 bases, 8 bases remained unmatched. The CDR3 spans 14 residues. The CDR3 region has the DNA TGTGCCAGCCAAGGCGGGGGGTTGACCTACGAGCAGTACTTC. Translating it yields CASQGGGLTYEQYF.

J is TRBJ2-2 and V is TRBV5-4; TRBD2 matches at 7 bases. Trimming removed 0 bases from V and 1 base from J; junction bases left unmatched: 3. Looked up from germline, CDR1 is SGHNT and CDR2 is YYREEE (reference sequence). The CDR3 extends over 16 amino acids. CDR3 sequence reads: CASSLDPGGNTGELFF. The CDR3 DNA follows: TGTGCCAGCAGCTTGGATCCGGGGGGGAACACCGGGGAGCTGTTTTTT.

The J gene is TRBJ1-6, the V gene TRBV6-1; no clear D gene. V lost 3 bases and J lost 8, with 17 bases in between. Per the germline V gene, CDR1 is MNHNS and CDR2 is SASEGT. This CDR3 has 16 amino acids. The CDR3 is CASSDLGGWYHSPLHF. CDR3 nucleotide sequence: TGTGCCAGCAGTGATTTGGGAGGCTGGTATCATTCACCCCTCCACTTT.

The chain carries TRBV5-1 and TRBJ2-3; 9 bases are a match to TRBD1. Trimming removed 4 bases from V and 1 base from J; junction bases left unmatched: 7. The CDR3 spans 16 residues. CDR1 is SGHRS and CDR2 is YFSETQ in the germline V gene. This CDR3 reads CASSQQGAVGTDTQYF. CDR3 coding DNA: TGCGCCAGCAGCCAACAGGGGGCAGTTGGCACAGATACGCAGTATTTT.

The chain is built from TRBV19 and TRBJ1-2, with 9 bases identical to TRBD1. V lost 2 bases to trimming and J lost 2 bases; unmatched junction nucleotides: 3. Looked up from germline, CDR1 is LNHDA and CDR2 is SQIVND (reference sequence). The length of the CDR3 is 15 residues. CDR3 in DNA: TGTGCCAGTAGTATAAGGACAGGGGCAAACTATGGCTACACCTTC. Its translation: CASSIRTGANYGYTF.

The chain uses TRBV6-5 and TRBJ2-1; 12 nucleotides match TRBD1. This CDR3 is 15 amino acids long. Germline V gene lookup returns CDR1 MNHEY and CDR2 SVGAGI. V dropped 6 bases and J dropped 10; count of bases not matched to a gene: 10. CDR3 coding DNA: TGTGCCAGCAGGTTCCGGGACAGGGGGCGCGGGGAGCAGTTCTTC. Protein: CASRFRDRGRGEQFF.